At least ten counts were recorded for the clone carrying this TCR beta chain. What it binds is unknown. A 10-nucleotide random UMI tagged transcripts in template-switch 5'RACE cDNA synthesis. One entry per CDR3 protein, called by TCRdb with MiXCR from the 5' RACE reads. In the table there are about 52,000 distinct CDR3 sequences, around 4% of which are singletons. Germline assignment: CDR1 SGHVS and CDR2 FQNEAQ. V gave up 5 bases and J gave up 7 bases, with 21 bases separating them. CDR3 length: 16 residues. The sample is drawn from a study of neurological immune-mediated disorders. Overall study findings and caveats: Phylogenetically, 18 of 34 multiple sclerosis patients' repertoires fell into one related-CDR3 cluster, a possible signature.

Preparation of the unsorted libraries drew on 2 million PBMCs stored at -80 C. The V call is TRBV7-8, the J call TRBJ2-1; possibly TRBD1 for D (6 bases). Material: PBMCs. The clonotype was recovered from a man aged 60 to 69 with multiple sclerosis. CDR3 in DNA: TGTGCCAGCAGCCAAAATACAGGGATTATTGGGAATGAGCAGTTCTTC. It yields the protein CASSQNTGIIGNEQFF.